Detailed here is one T cell receptor beta chain. This specimen comes from a study of blood T cells in healthy people across ages. Study-level information: Every two T cells gave about one barcoded beta molecule via template switching.

Germline V gene lookup returns CDR1 SGHTA and CDR2 FQGTGA. Trimming stripped 2 bases from V and 4 bases from J, with 8 bases between. The CDR3 runs 13 residues. Then a second PCR, running roughly 7 to 11 cycles, was carried out with a sample-barcoded 5' primer and a J-beta primer mix. TCRdb re-analysed the 5' RACE reads in MiXCR, keeping a single row per CDR3 protein. The profile shows about 730,000 distinct CDR3 sequences, roughly 45% of them singletons. The V and J genes are TRBV7-3 and TRBJ1-1; no clear D gene. The specimen sequenced was blood. This clonotype was obtained from a woman aged 55-69 years in good health. CDR3 DNA: TGTGCCAGCAGCTTATTAGGGATCACTGAAGCTTTCTTT. It translates to CASSLLGITEAFF.